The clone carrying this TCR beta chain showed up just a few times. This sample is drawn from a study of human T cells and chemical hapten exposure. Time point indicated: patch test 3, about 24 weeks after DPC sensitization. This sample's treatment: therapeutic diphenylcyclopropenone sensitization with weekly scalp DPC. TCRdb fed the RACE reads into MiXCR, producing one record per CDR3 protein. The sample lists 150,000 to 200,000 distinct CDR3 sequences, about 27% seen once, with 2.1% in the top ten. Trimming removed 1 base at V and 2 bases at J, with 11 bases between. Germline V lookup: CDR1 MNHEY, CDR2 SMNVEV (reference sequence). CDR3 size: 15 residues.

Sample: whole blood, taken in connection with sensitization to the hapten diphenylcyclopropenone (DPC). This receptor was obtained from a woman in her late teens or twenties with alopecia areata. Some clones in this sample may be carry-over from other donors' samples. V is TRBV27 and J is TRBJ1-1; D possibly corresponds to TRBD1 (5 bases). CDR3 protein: CASSLFGGPNTEAFF. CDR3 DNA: TGTGCCAGCAGTTTATTTGGGGGTCCTAACACTGAAGCTTTCTTT.